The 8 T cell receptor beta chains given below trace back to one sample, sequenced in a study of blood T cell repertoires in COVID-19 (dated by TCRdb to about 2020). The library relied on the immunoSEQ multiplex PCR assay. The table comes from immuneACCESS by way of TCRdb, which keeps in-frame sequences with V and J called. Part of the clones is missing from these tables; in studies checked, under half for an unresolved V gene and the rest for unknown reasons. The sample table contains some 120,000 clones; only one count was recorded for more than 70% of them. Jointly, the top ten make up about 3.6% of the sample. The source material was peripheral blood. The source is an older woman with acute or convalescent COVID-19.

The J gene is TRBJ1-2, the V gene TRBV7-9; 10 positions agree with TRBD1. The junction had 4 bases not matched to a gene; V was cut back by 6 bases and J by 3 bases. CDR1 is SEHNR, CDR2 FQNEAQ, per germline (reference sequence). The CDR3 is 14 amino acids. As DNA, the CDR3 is TGTGCCAGCAGGACCGGGACAGGGGACTATGGCTACACCTTC. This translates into CASRTGTGDYGYTF. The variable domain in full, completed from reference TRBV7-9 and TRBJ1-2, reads DTGVSQNPRHKITKRGQNVTFRCDPISEHNRLYWYRQTLGQGPEFLTYFQNEAQLEKSRLLSDRFSAERPKGSFSTLEIQRTEQGDSAMYLCASRTGTGDYGYTFGSGTRLTVV.

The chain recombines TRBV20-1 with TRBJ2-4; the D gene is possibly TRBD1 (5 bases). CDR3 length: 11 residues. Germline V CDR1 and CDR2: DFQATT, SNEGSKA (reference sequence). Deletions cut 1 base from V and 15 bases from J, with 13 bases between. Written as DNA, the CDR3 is TGCAGTGCTAGAGTTCAGGGTGGGATGTACTTC. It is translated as CSARVQGGMYF.

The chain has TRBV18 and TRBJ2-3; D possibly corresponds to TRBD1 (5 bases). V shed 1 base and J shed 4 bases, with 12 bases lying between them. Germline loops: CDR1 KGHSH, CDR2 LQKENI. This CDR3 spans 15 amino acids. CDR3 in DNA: TGTGCCAGCTCACCACTCCAGGGTAGGGCAGATACGCAGTATTTT. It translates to CASSPLQGRADTQYF.

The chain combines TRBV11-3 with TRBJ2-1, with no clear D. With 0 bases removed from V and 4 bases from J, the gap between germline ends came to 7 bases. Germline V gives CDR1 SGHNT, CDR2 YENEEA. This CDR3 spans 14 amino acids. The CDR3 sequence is CASSLDGRYNEQFF. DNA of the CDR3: TGTGCCAGCAGCTTAGATGGCAGATACAATGAGCAGTTCTTC.

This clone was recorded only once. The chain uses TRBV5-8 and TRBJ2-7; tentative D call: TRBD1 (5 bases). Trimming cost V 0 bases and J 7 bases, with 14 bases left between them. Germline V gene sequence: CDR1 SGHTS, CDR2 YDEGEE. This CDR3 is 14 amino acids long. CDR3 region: CASSLEAGPLEQYV. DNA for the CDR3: TGTGCCAGCAGCTTGGAGGCAGGGCCCTTGGAGCAGTACGTC.

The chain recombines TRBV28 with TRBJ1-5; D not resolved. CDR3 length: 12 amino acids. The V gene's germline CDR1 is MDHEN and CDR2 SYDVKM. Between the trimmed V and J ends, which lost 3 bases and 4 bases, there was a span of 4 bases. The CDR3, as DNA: TGTGCCAGCAGTTTTCGGAATCAGCCCCAGCATTTT. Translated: CASSFRNQPQHF.

CDR3 DNA: TGTGCCAGCAGCCAAGATTTTCGGACAGGGGCTGGAAACACCATATATTTT. Amino acid sequence: CASSQDFRTGAGNTIYF. The genes are TRBV3-1 (or the pseudogene TRBV3-2) and TRBJ1-3; 9 positions agree with TRBD1. The J segment lost 2 bases and the V segment lost 0 bases, leaving 5 bases of the junction unmatched. Germline CDR1 is LGHDT and CDR2 is YNNKEL (reference sequence). The CDR3 runs to 17 residues.

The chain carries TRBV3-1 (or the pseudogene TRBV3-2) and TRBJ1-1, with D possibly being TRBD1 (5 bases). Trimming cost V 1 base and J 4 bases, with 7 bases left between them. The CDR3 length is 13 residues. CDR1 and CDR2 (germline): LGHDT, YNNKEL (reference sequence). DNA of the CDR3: TGTGCCAGCAGCCAAGCTCAGGGCACTGAAGCTTTCTTT. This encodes CASSQAQGTEAFF.